This TCR beta chain is from a study of vaccination and CD4 T cells after COVID-19. This clonotype was counted a few times. This CDR3 is 11 amino acids long. The germline CDR1 and CDR2 sequences are SNHLY and FYNNEI. Losses at the gene ends were 6 bases for V and 11 bases for J; bases not matched to a gene: 4. TCRdb used MiXCR to reprocess the PCR reads, holding one entry per CDR3 protein. The repertoire consists of about 21,000 distinct CDR3 sequences, with about 50% occurring once and the leading ten covering over 0.9%. This sample comprised CD4+ T cells from blood, obtained before SARS-CoV-2 vaccination. The receptor was isolated from a human donor who had recovered from COVID-19. The chain employs TRBV2 and TRBJ1-1, with 9 bases matching TRBD1. In nucleotides, the CDR3 is TGTGCCAGCAGGGGGACAGGGTCGGCTTTCTTT. It yields the protein CASRGTGSAFF.